One and the same sample provided the 22 T cell receptor beta chains below, sequenced in a study of quantifying T cell responses using KT2 cells. Study background: Reverse transcription used primers in the TCR alpha and beta constant regions.

A single-stranded UMI oligo with SP2 sequence was ligated to cDNA 3' ends. First-round PCR used about 4 cycles and beta primers RC1.1 and RC1.2 covering TRBC1 and TRBC2. TCRdb called the UMI-ligation and nested PCR reads again in MiXCR, with one record for every CDR3 protein. The repertoire has tens of thousands of distinct CDR3 sequences, 9% to 15% of them found once; the top ten carry approximately 9.4%. Material: PBMCs spiked with cells of the T cell clone KT2. The receptors come from a human donor.

Only a few counts were recorded for this clonotype. The chain couples TRBV6-2 or TRBV6-3 to TRBJ2-3; D uncertain. The CDR3 has 13 amino acids. V lost 8 bases to trimming and J lost 5 bases, with 14 bases between them. CDR1 is MNHEY and CDR2 is SVGEGT in the germline V gene. This CDR3 reads CASRAATEDTQYF. In DNA form, the CDR3 reads TGTGCCAGCCGTGCCGCGACTGAAGATACGCAGTATTTT.

This clonotype has ten or more counts. This chain links TRBV4-2 with TRBJ1-1, with unresolved D. The CDR3 sequence is 16 residues long. Looked up from germline, CDR1 is LGHNA and CDR2 is YNFKEQ. V shed 1 base and J shed 0 bases, with 12 bases lying between them. This CDR3 reads CASSQVRARMNTEAFF. The CDR3 DNA reads TGTGCCAGCAGCCAAGTTCGGGCTAGGATGAACACTGAAGCTTTCTTT.

The sample holds a few counts of this clonotype. This rearrangement joins TRBV7-9 to TRBJ2-3; D unclear. Germline CDR1 is SEHNR and CDR2 is FQNEAQ (reference sequence). Trimming stripped 4 bases from V and 2 bases from J, with 1 base between. This CDR3 contains 11 residues. The CDR3 protein is CASSYTDTQYF. CDR3 DNA sequence: TGTGCCAGCAGCTACACAGATACGCAGTATTTT. Combining the CDR3 with reference TRBV7-9 and TRBJ2-3 gives the whole variable domain DTGVSQNPRHKITKRGQNVTFRCDPISEHNRLYWYRQTLGQGPEFLTYFQNEAQLEKSRLLSDRFSAERPKGSFSTLEIQRTEQGDSAMYLCASSYTDTQYFGPGTRLTVL.

The CDR3 DNA reads TGTGCCAGCAGTTTAAAATTCACAGAGCAGTACTTC. It encodes CASSLKFTEQYF. The rearrangement uses TRBV12-3 or TRBV12-4 and TRBJ2-7, with D hard to call. Trimming pared 2 bases from V and 7 bases from J, leaving 9 bases between. This CDR3 region has 12 residues.

In this sample, this clonotype turned up a few times. The chain combines TRBV6-2 or TRBV6-3 with TRBJ1-1, with unresolved D. V was shortened by 2 bases and J by 4 bases, with 11 bases between the two germline ends. CDR3 length equals 14 residues. Germline CDR1 reads MNHEY; CDR2 reads SVGEGT. DNA of the CDR3: TGTGCCAGCAGTTACCCAGGCGCGGGCACTGAAGCTTTCTTT. Translation: CASSYPGAGTEAFF.

The chain employs TRBV29-1 and TRBJ1-2; 12 bases match TRBD1. V lost 6 bases and J lost 8; bases outside the gene matches: 7. Germline assignment: CDR1 SQVTM and CDR2 ANQGSEA. The CDR3 is 13 amino acids. The CDR3 nucleotides read TGCAGCGTCTCGGGGGACAGGGGGCACGGCTACACCTTC. Its translation: CSVSGDRGHGYTF.

This clonotype was counted many times. The genes are TRBV21-1 and TRBJ1-1. TRBV21-1 is a pseudogene segment. This CDR3 is built from 14 residues. CDR3 nucleotide sequence: TGTGCCATTCCTCAAGGACTGCAGAACACTGAAGCTTTCTTT. This sequence encodes CAIPQGLQNTEAFF.

This clonotype came up many times. The genes are TRBV6-1 and TRBJ1-1, with 8 bases aligning to TRBD1. This CDR3 is 13 amino acids long. Looked up from germline, CDR1 is MNHNS and CDR2 is SASEGT. With 5 bases clipped from V and 6 bases from J, the junction kept 5 bases outside the gene matches. The DNA for the CDR3 is TGTGCCAGCAGTAACAGGGGGACTGCTGAAGCTTTCTTT. The encoded protein is CASSNRGTAEAFF.

The chain joins TRBV29-1 to TRBJ2-3; D is unresolved. CDR1 is SQVTM, CDR2 ANQGSEA, per germline. Trimming left V 6 bases short and J 0 bases short, with 10 bases between. The CDR3 spans 13 residues. Here the CDR3 reads CSVGPLSTDTQYF. CDR3 nucleotides: TGCAGCGTCGGCCCTTTAAGCACAGATACGCAGTATTTT.

This clonotype has a handful of counts. V usage is TRBV7-3 and J usage is TRBJ2-6; perhaps TRBD1 as D (5 bases). The germline V and J ends were trimmed by 3 bases and 1 base, with 13 bases remaining between them. CDR3 length: 17 amino acids. Germline V gene data show CDR1 as SGHTA and CDR2 as FQGTGA. The DNA of the CDR3 is TGTGCCAGCAGCTTTGAAGGGGTTTCATCTGGGGCCAACGTCCTGACTTTC. Residues: CASSFEGVSSGANVLTF.

CDR3 amino acids: CASRDRARMNTEAFF. The CDR3 DNA is TGCGCCAGCCGGGACAGGGCGAGGATGAACACTGAAGCTTTCTTT. The chain has TRBV10-2 and TRBJ1-1; 9 nucleotides line up with TRBD1. This CDR3 contains 15 residues. Trimming at V came to 8 bases and at J to 0 bases, leaving 7 bases not matched to a gene. Germline values: CDR1 WSHSY, CDR2 SAAADI.

CDR3 sequence reads: CASSIWGSSYNEQFF. In nucleotides, the CDR3 is TGTGCCAGTAGTATCTGGGGCAGCTCCTACAATGAGCAGTTCTTC. The V call is TRBV19, the J call TRBJ2-1; a weak D match, TRBD1 (5 bases). The CDR3 runs 15 residues. Between the trimmed V and J ends, which lost 3 bases and 0 bases, there was a span of 9 bases. CDR1 and CDR2 (germline): LNHDA, SQIVND (reference sequence). Combining the CDR3 with reference TRBV19 and TRBJ2-1 gives the whole variable domain DGGITQSPKYLFRKEGQNVTLSCEQNLNHDAMYWYRQDPGQGLRLIYYSQIVNDFQKGDIAEGYSVSREKKESFPLTVTSAQKNPTAFYLCASSIWGSSYNEQFFGPGTRLTVL.

This clonotype was detected only a few times. The chain joins TRBV29-1 to TRBJ2-1; D is unresolved. CDR1 and CDR2 (germline): SQVTM, ANQGSEA. The length of the CDR3 is 10 residues. Trimming cost V 7 bases and J 6 bases, with 7 bases left between them. This CDR3 reads CSAERNEQFF. DNA for the CDR3: TGCAGCGCCGAACGCAATGAGCAGTTCTTC.

J is TRBJ1-2 and V is TRBV6-5; 8 positions match TRBD1. This CDR3 has 13 amino acids. Losses at the gene ends were 6 bases for V and 4 bases for J; bases not matched to a gene: 4. The germline gives CDR1 MNHEY, CDR2 SVGAGI. In DNA form, the CDR3 reads TGTGCCAGCAGAGCGGACAGGGTCTATGGCTACACCTTC. Translation gives CASRADRVYGYTF.

The V and J genes are TRBV3-1 and TRBJ2-4; D not certain. The V gene's germline CDR1 is LGHDT and CDR2 YNNKEL (reference sequence). V was cut by 5 bases and J by 9 bases, with 11 bases left in between. The CDR3 totals 12 residues. The CDR3 reads CASSTRVGIQYF. The CDR3 coding sequence is TGTGCCAGCAGCACCCGCGTAGGCATTCAGTACTTC. The variable domain in full, with the rest retrieved from reference TRBV3-1 and TRBJ2-4, is DTAVSQTPKYLVTQMGNDKSIKCEQNLGHDTMYWYKQDSKKFLKIMFSYNNKELIINETVPNRFSPKSPDKAHLNLHINSLELGDSAVYFCASSTRVGIQYFGAGTRLSVL.

This clonotype has more than one count but fewer than ten. V and J are TRBV4-3 and TRBJ2-2; D is undetermined. Looked up from germline, CDR1 is LGHNA and CDR2 is YSLEER. This CDR3 is built from 14 residues. V gave up 0 bases and J gave up 5 bases, with 7 bases separating them. The CDR3 here is CASSQDLGTGELFF. The CDR3 DNA follows: TGCGCCAGCAGCCAAGATTTGGGGACCGGGGAGCTGTTTTTT.

This clonotype was counted between two and nine times. The V call is TRBV6-6, the J call TRBJ1-1; tentative D call: TRBD1 (6 bases). The V end lost 2 bases, the J end lost 1 base, and 11 bases lay between the germline ends. The CDR3 contains 15 residues. Germline V gives CDR1 MNHNY, CDR2 SVGAGI (reference sequence). CDR3 DNA: TGTGCCAGCAGTTACCCGAGACAGGAGAACACTGAAGCTTTCTTT. Protein sequence: CASSYPRQENTEAFF.

The V gene is TRBV7-2, the J gene TRBJ1-5; the D gene is possibly TRBD1 (5 bases). Germline V gene data show CDR1 as SGHTA and CDR2 as FQGNSA. The V end was cut by 0 bases, the J end by 1 base, with 7 bases between. The CDR3 extends over 15 amino acids. The CDR3 protein is CASSLAGASNQPQHF. The CDR3 DNA is TGTGCCAGCAGCTTAGCAGGGGCGAGCAATCAGCCCCAGCATTTT.

This clonotype was recorded a few times. The chain carries TRBV27 and TRBJ1-6, with 7 bases matching TRBD1. V gave up 6 bases and J gave up 7 bases; unmatched junction bases: 6. The germline V gene has CDR1 MNHEY and CDR2 SMNVEV (reference sequence). CDR3 length: 14 amino acids. The CDR3 spells CASSRTGLNSPLHF. CDR3 coding DNA: TGTGCCAGCAGCCGGACAGGCCTCAATTCACCCCTCCACTTT.

This clonotype was seen more than once but under ten times. This chain links TRBV4-1 with TRBJ2-1; weak D call: TRBD2 (5 bases). Germline assignment: CDR1 MGHRA and CDR2 YSYEKL. Trimming stripped 5 bases from V and 5 bases from J, with 16 bases between. CDR3 length equals 15 residues. CDR3 nucleotide sequence: TGCGCCAGCAGCGATAACACCCGAGGGCACAATGAGCAGTTCTTC. Its protein is CASSDNTRGHNEQFF.

This sequence joins TRBV11-2 and TRBJ2-4; no reliable D call. Trimming left V 4 bases short and J 3 bases short, with 10 bases between. The CDR3 spans 14 residues. Per germline, CDR1 SGHAT and CDR2 FQNNGV. The chain's CDR3 is CASSSRRGKNIQYF. The CDR3 DNA reads TGTGCCAGCAGCTCCCGGAGAGGCAAAAACATTCAGTACTTC.

The chain recombines TRBV6-5 with TRBJ1-1; D ambiguous. Trimming stripped 6 bases from V and 5 bases from J, with 19 bases between. CDR3 size: 15 residues. The V gene's germline CDR1 is MNHEY and CDR2 SVGAGI. As DNA, the CDR3 is TGTGCCAGCAGCCTCTATTATAGGGAGAGGACTGAAGCTTTCTTT. This sequence encodes CASSLYYRERTEAFF.